Listed here is a single T cell receptor (beta chain). No antigen is known for it. A read error may account for a junction end that differs from germline. The CDR3 has 14 amino acids. Germline CDR1 reads SGHAT; CDR2 reads FQNNGV. The source of the sample is a study of molecular identifiers for immune sequencing clone quantification. General study results and limits: Amid roughly 1 million naive cells, spiked Jurkat TCR RNA from one cell was reportedly still detectable. Sharing of a barcode by identical TCR molecules could cause highly expanded clone sizes to be underestimated. The study found clones above 20 RNA copies held over 98% of effector molecules and under 1% in naive cells.

It was with previously described methods and listed TCR primers that bulk TCR libraries were made. TCRdb reprocessed the PCR reads with MiXCR, giving one entry per CDR3 protein. The sample includes about 89,000 distinct CDR3 sequences, roughly 19% of them seen just once. The rearrangement joins TRBV11-2 to TRBJ2-7, with a possible D match to TRBD2 (6 bases). This sequence originates from a human donor in good health. Some libraries in this study had Jurkat cell RNA spiked in. Sequenced material: naive CD8+ T cells from blood, with Jurkat cell RNA spiked in. Subset specified: FACS-sorted CD8+CD4-CCR7+CD45RA+ naive T cells. CDR3 DNA sequence: TGTGCCAGCAGCGCCTCCGGGACTCACTACGGGCAGTACTTC. Amino acid sequence: CASSASGTHYGQYF.